Listed here are 23 T cell receptor beta chains from one sample, sequenced in a study of T cells expressing NK-cell markers. TCRdb re-analyzed the 5' RACE reads; it lists each CDR3 protein once, without DNA. The table lists some 450,000 distinct CDR3 sequences, with approximately 6.8% in the top ten. Specimen: blood T cells: a sorted CD56 or NKG2C T cell subset, CD4+ or CD8+ T cells, or bulk PBMC T cells (not recorded which). Receptors originate from a woman aged 18 to 75 in good health.

The rearrangement joins TRBV5-1 to TRBJ2-7. This CDR3 has 12 residues. The germline gives CDR1 SGHRS, CDR2 YFSETQ. The CDR3 loop reads CASSWDDYEQYF.

The chain links TRBV28 to TRBJ1-3; TCRdb lists TRBD1, though no DNA is available to test this call. From germline, CDR1 is MDHEN and CDR2 SYDVKM. This CDR3 is built from 15 residues. This CDR3 reads CASSFLPGAANTIYF. Complete variable domain (other parts from reference TRBV28 and TRBJ1-3): DVKVTQSSRYLVKRTGEKVFLECVQDMDHENMFWYRQDPGLGLRLIYFSYDVKMKEKGDIPEGYSVSREKKERFSLILESASTNQTSMYLCASSFLPGAANTIYFGEGSWLTVV.

The rearrangement links TRBV7-2 to TRBJ2-3; TCRdb calls TRBD2, which cannot be checked without DNA. CDR1 SGHTA and CDR2 FQGNSA come from the germline V gene. The CDR3 has 17 amino acids. CDR3 residues: CASSLAPGPSKGHTQYF.

The chain recombines TRBV20-1 with TRBJ1-2; TCRdb names TRBD1, which stays unverified in the absence of DNA. Germline values: CDR1 DFQATT, CDR2 SNEGSKA (reference sequence). There are 14 residues in the CDR3. This chain's CDR3 is CSAPRDLTNYGYTF.

The rearrangement uses TRBV5-5 and TRBJ2-3; TCRdb's D call of TRBD2 is untestable without DNA. There are 15 residues in the CDR3. Germline assignment: CDR1 SGHKS and CDR2 YYEKEE (reference sequence). The CDR3 loop is CASSLLTSEIDTQYF.

J is TRBJ2-6 and V is TRBV6-2 or TRBV6-3; with no DNA, the TCRdb D assignment of TRBD1 cannot be verified. CDR1 is MNHEY and CDR2 is SVGEGT in the germline V gene. There are 16 residues in the CDR3. CDR3 region: CASSAHRDFGANVLTF.

The chain has TRBV24-1 and TRBJ2-1; TCRdb's assignment of TRBD2 cannot be checked, as there is no DNA. The CDR3 spans 18 residues. The germline V gene encodes CDR1 KGHDR and CDR2 SFDVKD. CDR3 protein: CATTSPMKGAGGVNEQFF.

The chain recombines TRBV7-2 with TRBJ2-3; the D call from TCRdb, TRBD2, cannot be confirmed without DNA. The CDR3 is made up of 16 amino acids. The germline CDR1 and CDR2 sequences are SGHTA and FQGNSA. CDR3 region: CASSLAGRGRDDTQYF.

The CDR3 region is CASSRTVVEGYTF. This chain joins TRBV7-2 and TRBJ1-2. The V gene's germline CDR1 is SGHTA and CDR2 FQGNSA. The CDR3 runs to 13 residues.

The CDR3: CASSPDSPGGYEQYF. The chain recombines TRBV18 with TRBJ2-7; with no DNA, the TCRdb D assignment of TRBD1 cannot be verified. The CDR3 has 15 amino acids. CDR1 is KGHSH, CDR2 LQKENI, per germline.

This chain joins TRBV12-3 or TRBV12-4 and TRBJ2-1; the D call of TRBD2 rests on TCRdb alone, since no DNA is present to check it. The CDR3 has 16 residues. CDR3 sequence: CASSGLAGVSYNEQFF.

The chain employs TRBV4-3 and TRBJ2-2; TCRdb picks TRBD1, but there is no DNA to check that call. Germline-derived CDR1 and CDR2 are LGHNA and YSLEER. The CDR3 has 15 amino acids. CDR3 protein: CASSQEGLPTGELFF.

V is TRBV12-3 or TRBV12-4 and J is TRBJ2-3; the TCRdb call, TRBD2, lacks DNA for checking. This CDR3 region has 14 residues. The CDR3 loop reads CASSLGEVTDTQYF.

The gene calls are TRBV7-8 and TRBJ2-2; there is no DNA to check the TCRdb D call of TRBD1. This CDR3 contains 18 residues. Germline V gives CDR1 SGHVS, CDR2 FQNEAQ. The CDR3 is CASSLALDPGRGAGELFF. Full variable domain (rest looked up from reference TRBV7-8 and TRBJ2-2): GAGVSQSPRYKVAKRGQDVALRCDPISGHVSLFWYQQALGQGPEFLTYFQNEAQLDKSGLPSDRFFAERPEGSVSTLKIQRTQQEDSAVYLCASSLALDPGRGAGELFFGEGSRLTVL.

V gene TRBV5-1 combines with J gene TRBJ1-1. The CDR3 totals 13 residues. Germline loops: CDR1 SGHRS, CDR2 YFSETQ. CDR3 residues: CASSTDPNTEAFF.

The chain has TRBV9 and TRBJ2-3. The germline V gene has CDR1 SGDLS and CDR2 YYNGEE. The length of the CDR3 is 15 residues. CDR3 residues: CASSVGSLITDTQYF.

The chain is built from TRBV12-3 or TRBV12-4 and TRBJ2-2; TCRdb reports TRBD1, a call that lacks DNA to check it against. The CDR3 extends over 17 amino acids. This CDR3 reads CASSLWTGAVNTGELFF.

The rearrangement uses TRBV6-2 or TRBV6-3 and TRBJ2-1; TCRdb selects TRBD2, and the lack of DNA leaves this call unchecked. This CDR3 region has 14 residues. Per the germline V gene, CDR1 is MNHEY and CDR2 is SVGEGT. The CDR3 spells CATTSGYSYNEQFF.

J is TRBJ2-7 and V is TRBV7-2; as DNA is missing, the TRBD2 call by TCRdb cannot be tested. The CDR3 is 15 amino acids. Germline CDR1 reads SGHTA; CDR2 reads FQGNSA. CDR3 sequence: CASSYTSGNSYEQYF.

The rearrangement joins TRBV4-2 to TRBJ2-3. This CDR3 spans 14 amino acids. Germline CDR1 and CDR2: LGHNA and YNFKEQ. The CDR3 region is CASSQDVGTDTQYF.

This chain uses TRBV4-1 with TRBJ2-2; TCRdb's D call of TRBD2 is untestable without DNA. The CDR3 runs to 15 residues. Per the germline V gene, CDR1 is MGHRA and CDR2 is YSYEKL. The CDR3 region is CATTRELAGTGELFF.

The chain combines TRBV10-3 with TRBJ2-1; checking the TCRdb D call of TRBD2 is not possible without DNA. CDR3 length equals 17 residues. The germline V gene has CDR1 ENHRY and CDR2 SYGVKD. CDR3 sequence: CAISESTSGGSYNEQFF.

The chain employs TRBV21-1 and TRBJ2-2; the TCRdb call, TRBD1, lacks DNA for checking. TRBV21-1 is a recognized pseudogene. The CDR3 has 13 amino acids. The CDR3 reads CASSKRPPGELFF.